This T cell receptor (beta chain) was sequenced during a study of blood T cell repertoires in COVID-19. Looked up from germline, CDR1 is LGHNA and CDR2 is YNFKEQ. V was trimmed by 4 bases and J by 1 base, leaving 10 bases between them. The CDR3 extends over 14 amino acids. Authors' data handling: Reference gene primer amplification gave estimated nucleated cell counts. Measured with immunoSEQ multiplex PCR; TCRdb has only the in-frame clones, and not every one. That table gives V, J and clone size, and the DNA gave D and trimming. Of about 140,000 clones in the sample, roughly four fifths were seen once.

The clonotype was recovered from a woman at least 80 years old in a cohort sampled during active or convalescent COVID-19. V usage is TRBV4-2 and J usage is TRBJ1-1; the D gene is possibly TRBD1 (6 bases). Sequencing was performed on peripheral blood. The DNA of the CDR3 is TGTGCCAGCAGCCGAATCAGGGGGAACACTGAAGCTTTCTTT. It encodes CASSRIRGNTEAFF.